This TCR beta chain came from a study of cytomegalovirus exposure and HLA in healthy donors. General study points: When presence/absence was analysed, sequencing depth was taken to be roughly uniform across donors. Sequencing likely generated an artifact that appeared as a cluster of highly shared sequence variants. Later findings reportedly placed an Asian-associated ancestry cluster below the approximately 670-donor mean for N-insertions.

The donors gave bone marrow, and they were healthy. Notes on this clone: Its antigen is unknown.

Both 60 Vbeta primers and 13 Jbeta primers went into the PCR. Sequenced by immunoSEQ multiplex PCR; TCRdb stores in-frame clones only, minus some. The repertoire holds 150,000 to 170,000 clones, with roughly 80% as singletons. The origin of this receptor is a woman in her thirties or forties in good health and CMV-seronegative. Sequences were obtained from PBMCs.

The CDR3 is CASKFETEAFF. The CDR3 DNA reads TGTGCCAGCAAGTTCGAGACTGAAGCTTTCTTT. The rearrangement joins TRBV11-2 to TRBJ1-1; D call uncertain. This CDR3 region has 11 residues. Per germline, CDR1 SGHAT and CDR2 FQNNGV. V lost 7 bases to trimming and J lost 5 bases, with 8 bases between them.